The T cell receptor beta chain under discussion was sequenced for a study of blood T cells in healthy people across ages. The authors ran a second PCR of about 7 to 11 cycles using a sample-barcoded 5' primer and a J-beta primer mix. TCRdb called the 5' RACE reads again in MiXCR, with one record for every CDR3 protein. In the table there are roughly 830,000 distinct CDR3 sequences, approximately 67% of which are singletons. In this sample, this clonotype turned up a few times. The clonotype was recovered from a young man in good health. The sequencing sample was made of blood.

The CDR3 coding sequence is TGTGCCAGCAGCGTAAGCTGGGAAAGGACCACAGATACGCAGTATTTT. This encodes CASSVSWERTTDTQYF. The gene calls are TRBV9 and TRBJ2-3; D gene uncertain. Trimming removed 1 base at V and 2 bases at J, with 14 bases between. Per germline, CDR1 SGDLS and CDR2 YYNGEE. This CDR3 is 16 amino acids long. Based on the CDR3 plus reference TRBV9 and TRBJ2-3, the full variable domain is DSGVTQTPKHLITATGQRVTLRCSPRSGDLSVYWYQQSLDQGLQFLIQYYNGEERAKGNILERFSAQQFPDLHSELNLSSLELGDSALYFCASSVSWERTTDTQYFGPGTRLTVL.